This TCR beta chain appears in the sequencing data of a study of T cells expressing NK-cell markers. Across the study: Investigators obtained TCR beta repertoires from sorted CD3+CD56+NKG2C+, CD3+CD56+NKG2C- and CD3+CD56-NKG2C+ T cells.

UMIs accompanied the 5'RACE template switching by which TCR beta cDNA was made. TCRdb reprocessed the 5' RACE reads and stores each CDR3 protein as one record, lacking DNA. This sample contains about 140,000 distinct CDR3 sequences. Notes on this clonotype: Its specificity is unknown.

Germline V lookup: CDR1 MNHEY, CDR2 SMNVEV (reference sequence). The CDR3 is 17 residues long. Points from the study as a whole: HCMV specificity of expanded NKG2C+ T cell clones remained unclear. These clonotypes additionally ranked first within the CD3+CD56-NKG2C+ fraction of a few donors.

The gene calls are TRBV27 and TRBJ2-3; the D call from TCRdb, TRBD1, cannot be confirmed without DNA. The sequencing input was blood T cells: a sorted CD56 or NKG2C T cell subset, CD4+ or CD8+ T cells, or bulk PBMC T cells (not recorded which). This clonotype originated in a man in his late teens or twenties in good health. The CDR3 sequence is CASSLLAPGTITDTQYF.